The entry below gives a single T cell receptor beta chain sequence along with its context. No antigen is known for it. This specimen comes from a study of shared clonotypes between healthy human individuals. On the study more broadly: The cohort comprised a couple of women and a few men. Their ages spanned 18 to 49 years. Study-wide points: Sequencing depth was expected to affect clonotype sharing among donors. Specimens sampled were limited to blood, with tissue repertoires likely differing.

This CDR3 is built from 18 residues. The V and J ends lost 4 bases and 3 bases, in that order; junction bases with no gene match: 17. Germline-derived CDR1 and CDR2 are SGHVS and FQNEAQ. Here immunoSEQ multiplex PCR was the method, and the copy in TCRdb shows in-frame clones only, minus some. This sample has approximately 2.3 million clones, with just over 90% found just once. This chain joins TRBV7-8 and TRBJ2-5; 7 nucleotides line up with TRBD1. This sequence was found in a man aged 18-30 years in good health. Some clones in this sample may be carry-over from other donors' samples. The source material was naive CD4+ T cells from PBMCs. Subset in this sample: CD45RA+ positively selected. For the CDR3, the DNA is TGTGCCAGCAGCTCAGGGGGTGCGACGCACACTGGGGAAGAGACCCAGTACTTC. Its translation is CASSSGGATHTGEETQYF.